The clone carrying this TCR beta chain was picked up many times. Antigen specificity is unknown. At the DNA level, this CDR3 is encoded by other sequences in the same sample as well. This entry belongs to a study of shared clonotypes between healthy human individuals. Germline lookup yields CDR1 SEHNR and CDR2 FQNEAQ (reference sequence). The CDR3 loop spans 14 amino acids. Trimming left V 4 bases short and J 1 base short, with 10 bases between. Whole-study findings and limits: Apart from blood, nothing was sampled; tissue repertoires likely differ.

TCRdb's table, derived via immunoSEQ multiplex PCR, lists solely in-frame clones and lacks some. The table records approximately 100,000 clones, around 68% of them present only once. The receptor was derived from a woman between 25 and 40 years old in good health. Sequenced sample: memory CD8+ T cells sorted from blood. Subset meaning: CD45RO+ cells pooled with CCR7-negative TemRA cells. V usage is TRBV7-9 and J usage is TRBJ1-1; tentatively, D is TRBD1 (6 bases). The CDR3 region is CASSSATGNTEAFF. CDR3 bases: TGTGCCAGCAGCTCTGCGACAGGGAACACTGAAGCTTTCTTT.